The sequence of this TCR beta chain was determined in a study of glioma-infiltrating T cells after dendritic cell vaccination. Study-level points and caveats: Complete blood and tumor specimen sets were limited to few patients.

The time point here: after dendritic cell vaccination, including at tumor progression/relapse. Points on this clone: The target antigen is unknown.

Here immunoSEQ multiplex PCR was the method, and the copy in TCRdb shows in-frame clones only, minus some. The sample carries some 110,000 clones, around 87% recorded once. This sequence was found in a human donor with glioblastoma. This specimen was blood, taken after dendritic cell vaccination.

Here the CDR3 reads CASSHAGFIEQFF. The CDR3 DNA sequence: TGCGCCAGCAGCCATGCAGGTTTTATTGAGCAGTTCTTC. This chain connects TRBV4-1 to TRBJ2-1, with unresolved D. This CDR3 is built from 13 residues. V lost 3 bases, J lost 9 bases, and 12 bases lay in between. The germline gives CDR1 MGHRA, CDR2 YSYEKL.